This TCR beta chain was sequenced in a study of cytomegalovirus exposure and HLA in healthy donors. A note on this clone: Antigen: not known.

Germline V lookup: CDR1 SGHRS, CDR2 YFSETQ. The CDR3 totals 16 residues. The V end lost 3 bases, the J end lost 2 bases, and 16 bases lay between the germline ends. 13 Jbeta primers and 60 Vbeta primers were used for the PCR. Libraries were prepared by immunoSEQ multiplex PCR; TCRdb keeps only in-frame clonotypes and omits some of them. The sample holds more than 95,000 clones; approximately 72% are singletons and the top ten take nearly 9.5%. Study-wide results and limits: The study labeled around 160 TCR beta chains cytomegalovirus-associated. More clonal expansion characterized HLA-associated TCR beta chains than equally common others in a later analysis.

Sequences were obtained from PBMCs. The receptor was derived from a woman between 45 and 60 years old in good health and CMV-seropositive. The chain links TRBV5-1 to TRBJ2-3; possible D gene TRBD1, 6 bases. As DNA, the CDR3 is TGCGCCAGCAGCTCCCCCTTTCGGACAGACACAGATACGCAGTATTTT. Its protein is CASSSPFRTDTDTQYF.